This T cell receptor beta chain was profiled in a study of CD8 T cells in ankylosing spondylitis. Study observations and caveats: In ankylosing spondylitis patients, matched synovial fluid reportedly showed significant enrichment of disease-linked clones. Some of the motif variants had earlier been found in reactive arthritis patients' fluid and blood. Within peripheral blood, clones linked to disease were CD8+ and relatively rare. Among TCR beta sequences, a motif of eight highly homologous variants appeared characteristic of ankylosing spondylitis blood.

With molecular barcodes, quantitative 5'-RACE was used to make the TCR beta libraries. One entry per CDR3 protein results from TCRdb running MiXCR on the 5' RACE reads. The profile covers approximately 220,000 distinct CDR3 sequences, with 18% appearing a single time and roughly 42% taken by the ten largest. This clonotype was observed a handful of times. Its target is unknown. CDR3 length: 12 residues. Trimming stripped 4 bases from V and 0 bases from J, with 7 bases between. Per the germline V gene, CDR1 is SQVTM and CDR2 is ANQGSEA. This TCR came from a male donor with ankylosing spondylitis. Sequencing used blood, either unsorted or a sorted T cell fraction (not recorded which). This chain connects TRBV29-1 to TRBJ2-7; D call uncertain. CDR3 sequence reads: CSVGSDSYEQYF. The CDR3, as DNA: TGCAGCGTTGGAAGTGACTCCTACGAGCAGTACTTC.